This T cell receptor beta chain was sequenced for a study of blood T cell repertoires in COVID-19. Clones were sequenced by immunoSEQ multiplex PCR, and TCRdb holds only the in-frame ones, with some missing. The repertoire includes approximately 220,000 clones, about nine tenths of them detected once, and 2.2% sits in the top ten. The CDR3 consists of 15 residues. The germline V and J ends were trimmed by 0 bases and 0 bases, with 9 bases remaining between them. Germline CDR1 and CDR2: LGHNA and YSLEER. The specimen sequenced was peripheral blood. This clonotype originated in a woman aged 45-60 years with acute or convalescent COVID-19. V is TRBV4-3 and J is TRBJ2-7, with D possibly being TRBD1 (5 bases). The CDR3 spells CASSQEFDSSYEQYF. DNA for the CDR3: TGCGCCAGCAGCCAAGAATTTGACAGCTCCTACGAGCAGTACTTC.